These T cell receptor beta chains were read from a single sample in a study of OX40 agonist ivuxolimab in advanced cancers. The table came from immunoSEQ multiplex PCR; TCRdb's copy has only in-frame clones and leaves some out. The data hold 50,000 or so clones, with less than 85% observed a single time. This specimen was CD4+ or CD8+ T cells sorted from blood, taken in a trial of the OX40 agonist ivuxolimab. The receptors originated from an adult with an advanced solid tumor such as melanoma, head and neck, liver or kidney cancer. CDR3s include the opening cysteine and the closing phenylalanine or tryptophan. Each record gives: clone size, D gene, J gene, V gene, CDR3 protein, CDR3 DNA. D genes are given only for firm matches. Clone size, where shown, is once, few, many, or a class for clones that have expanded.

size: .
D: .
J: TRBJ1-2
V: TRBV5-6
CDR3: CASTFQNNLYGYTF
DNA: TGTGCCAGCACCTTTCAGAACAATCTTTATGGCTACACCTTC

size: few
D: .
J: TRBJ2-6
V: TRBV5-3
CDR3: CASSLGNSGANVLTF
DNA: TGTGCCAGCAGCCTGGGGAACTCTGGGGCCAACGTCCTGACTTTC

size: .
D: .
J: TRBJ2-3
V: TRBV6-1
CDR3: CASSLRARTDTQYF
DNA: TGTGCCAGCAGTCTCAGGGCAAGAACAGATACGCAGTATTTT

size: .
D: .
J: TRBJ2-1
V: TRBV11-2
CDR3: CASSSPPGAYNEQFF
DNA: TGTGCCAGCAGCTCGCCCCCGGGAGCCTACAATGAGCAGTTCTTC

size: .
D: TRBD2
J: TRBJ2-3
V: TRBV7-2
CDR3: CASSLSLAGSTDTQYF
DNA: TGTGCCAGCAGCTTAAGCCTAGCGGGATCCACAGATACGCAGTATTTT

size: .
D: .
J: TRBJ1-1
V: TRBV30
CDR3: CAWGRQVDTEAFF
DNA: TGTGCCTGGGGTCGGCAGGTGGACACTGAAGCTTTCTTT

size: .
D: TRBD1
J: TRBJ2-1
V: TRBV9
CDR3: CASSRDRGSYNEQFF
DNA: TGTGCCAGCAGCAGGGACAGGGGGTCCTACAATGAGCAGTTCTTC

size: .
D: .
J: TRBJ1-1
V: TRBV2
CDR3: CASSDTGSAEAFF
DNA: TGTGCCAGCAGTGATACGGGGAGTGCTGAAGCTTTCTTT

size: .
D: .
J: TRBJ2-6
V: TRBV4-3
CDR3: CASSPQGGSGANVLTF
DNA: TGCGCCAGCAGCCCACAGGGAGGATCTGGGGCCAACGTCCTGACTTTC

size: .
D: .
J: TRBJ2-1
V: TRBV4-3
CDR3: CASSQELVGSHNEQFF
DNA: TGCGCCAGCAGCCAAGAATTGGTCGGGTCCCACAATGAGCAGTTCTTC

size: .
D: .
J: TRBJ2-2
V: TRBV2
CDR3: CASGRRGQRTGELFF
DNA: TGTGCCAGTGGCCGGCGGGGGCAGAGGACCGGGGAGCTGTTTTTT

size: .
D: .
J: TRBJ2-7
V: TRBV27
CDR3: CASSHYEQYF
DNA: TGTGCCAGCAGTCACTACGAGCAGTACTTC

size: .
D: .
J: TRBJ1-2
V: TRBV30
CDR3: CAWTPQGPRRGYTF
DNA: TGTGCCTGGACCCCACAAGGGCCCCGTAGAGGCTACACCTTC

size: .
D: TRBD1
J: TRBJ1-3
V: TRBV19
CDR3: CASSYRGLGNTIYF
DNA: TGTGCCAGTAGTTACAGGGGGCTCGGAAACACCATATATTTT

size: .
D: TRBD1
J: TRBJ2-7
V: TRBV5-1
CDR3: CASSFLGTGAFSYEQYF
DNA: TGCGCCAGCAGCTTCCTCGGAACAGGGGCTTTTAGCTACGAGCAGTACTTC

size: .
D: .
J: TRBJ1-5
V: TRBV30
CDR3: CAWSWLGSREPQHF
DNA: TGTGCCTGGAGCTGGTTGGGGAGCAGGGAGCCCCAGCATTTT

size: once
D: .
J: TRBJ1-5
V: TRBV27
CDR3: CASSSTQGSNQPQHF
DNA: TGTGCCAGCAGTTCCACCCAGGGGAGCAATCAGCCCCAGCATTTT

size: once
D: TRBD1
J: TRBJ2-2
V: TRBV7-6
CDR3: CASRQQGGGAGELFF
DNA: TGTGCCAGCAGGCAACAGGGGGGAGGCGCCGGGGAGCTGTTTTTT

size: once
D: TRBD2
J: TRBJ2-5
V: TRBV11-3
CDR3: CASSMAGEATTQYF
DNA: TGTGCCAGCAGCATGGCGGGAGAAGCCACGACCCAGTACTTC

size: .
D: .
J: TRBJ2-3
V: TRBV2
CDR3: CASSPETSGTQYF
DNA: TGTGCCAGCAGCCCAGAGACTAGTGGTACGCAGTATTTT

size: .
D: TRBD1
J: TRBJ1-5
V: TRBV6-5
CDR3: CASSYGQGSQPQHF
DNA: TGTGCCAGCAGTTACGGACAGGGGAGTCAGCCCCAGCATTTT

size: .
D: .
J: TRBJ2-3
V: TRBV4-2
CDR3: CASSASVAGSDTQYF
DNA: TGTGCCAGCAGCGCGAGTGTCGCAGGGTCAGATACGCAGTATTTT

size: .
D: .
J: TRBJ1-1
V: TRBV5-1
CDR3: CASSVDINTEAFF
DNA: TGCGCCAGCAGCGTAGACATAAACACTGAAGCTTTCTTT

size: many
D: TRBD1
J: TRBJ1-1
V: TRBV10-3
CDR3: CASTNRDSLHRGAFF
DNA: TGTGCCAGTACCAACCGGGACAGTCTTCACCGGGGAGCTTTCTTT

size: .
D: TRBD2
J: TRBJ2-1
V: TRBV27
CDR3: CASGPLTGGEFF
DNA: TGTGCCAGCGGCCCACTTACGGGAGGGGAGTTCTTC

size: few
D: .
J: TRBJ1-1
V: TRBV9
CDR3: CASSVVGRGEAFF
DNA: TGTGCCAGCAGCGTAGTCGGAAGGGGTGAAGCTTTCTTT

size: .
D: .
J: TRBJ2-1
V: TRBV7-2
CDR3: CASSLEGGASYNEQFF
DNA: TGTGCCAGCAGCTTAGAGGGGGGGGCCTCCTACAATGAGCAGTTCTTC

size: .
D: .
J: TRBJ1-2
V: TRBV5-3
CDR3: CARSLGQGGWYGYTF
DNA: TGTGCCAGAAGCTTGGGGCAGGGAGGGTGGTATGGCTACACCTTC

size: .
D: .
J: TRBJ2-7
V: TRBV4-1
CDR3: CASSQDKDTQREQYF
DNA: TGCGCCAGCAGCCAAGATAAGGACACACAGCGGGAGCAGTACTTC

size: .
D: TRBD2
J: TRBJ2-7
V: TRBV7-2
CDR3: CASSLAGGGYEQYF
DNA: TGTGCCAGCAGTTTAGCGGGAGGGGGGTACGAGCAGTACTTC

size: .
D: TRBD2
J: TRBJ2-5
V: TRBV6-5
CDR3: CASSYYTSGETQYF
DNA: TGTGCCAGCAGTTACTATACTAGCGGGGAGACCCAGTACTTC

size: .
D: .
J: TRBJ2-3
V: TRBV28
CDR3: CASTWRAETDTQYF
DNA: TGTGCCAGTACCTGGAGGGCGGAGACAGATACGCAGTATTTT

size: .
D: TRBD1
J: TRBJ2-2
V: TRBV5-4
CDR3: CASSSGQGPTGELFF
DNA: TGTGCCAGCAGCTCGGGACAGGGGCCTACCGGGGAGCTGTTTTTT

size: .
D: .
J: TRBJ2-5
V: TRBV29-1
CDR3: CSATGAETQYF
DNA: TGCAGCGCGACCGGGGCGGAGACCCAGTACTTC

size: .
D: .
J: TRBJ1-1
V: TRBV6-5
CDR3: CASTHNMNTEAFF
DNA: TGTGCCAGCACCCACAACATGAACACTGAAGCTTTCTTT

size: once
D: TRBD2
J: TRBJ2-1
V: TRBV5-4
CDR3: CASSLAGRNYNEQFF
DNA: TGTGCCAGCAGCTTGGCCGGGAGGAACTACAATGAGCAGTTCTTC

size: .
D: .
J: TRBJ2-3
V: TRBV4-3
CDR3: CASSQVRTAPGTQYF
DNA: TGCGCCAGCAGCCAAGTTAGGACCGCGCCAGGTACGCAGTATTTT

size: .
D: TRBD1
J: TRBJ1-1
V: TRBV14
CDR3: CASSQDLPGQGGTEAFF
DNA: TGTGCCAGCAGCCAAGATCTACCGGGACAGGGGGGAACTGAAGCTTTCTTT

size: .
D: .
J: TRBJ1-4
V: TRBV5-1
CDR3: CASSRVTNEKLFF
DNA: TGCGCCAGCAGTCGGGTCACTAATGAAAAACTGTTTTTT

size: few
D: TRBD1
J: TRBJ1-6
V: TRBV7-8
CDR3: CASTPGTVASPLHF
DNA: TGTGCCAGCACCCCCGGGACAGTAGCGTCACCCCTCCACTTT

size: .
D: TRBD1
J: TRBJ2-7
V: TRBV11-2
CDR3: CASSLGQGAHEQYF
DNA: TGTGCCAGCAGCCTGGGACAGGGGGCCCACGAGCAGTACTTC

size: once
D: .
J: TRBJ2-1
V: TRBV5-5
CDR3: CASSLAGSGVGEQFF
DNA: TGTGCCAGCAGCTTGGCGGGGTCGGGAGTTGGTGAGCAGTTCTTC

size: .
D: TRBD1
J: TRBJ1-5
V: TRBV9
CDR3: CASPTPAKDRVGGNQPQHF
DNA: TGTGCCAGCCCGACGCCCGCTAAAGACAGGGTCGGGGGCAATCAGCCCCAGCATTTT

size: few
D: .
J: TRBJ1-5
V: TRBV14
CDR3: CASSQLGGGKPQHF
DNA: TGTGCCAGCAGCCAACTGGGCGGGGGAAAGCCCCAGCATTTT

size: .
D: .
J: TRBJ1-2
V: TRBV7-2
CDR3: CASSSHSPGDYGYTF
DNA: TGTGCCAGCAGCTCACACAGCCCGGGAGACTATGGCTACACCTTC

size: few
D: .
J: TRBJ2-3
V: TRBV15
CDR3: CATSRDRNSRTGNTQYF
DNA: TGTGCCACCAGCAGAGATAGAAACTCCCGGACGGGAAATACGCAGTATTTT

size: .
D: .
J: TRBJ2-1
V: TRBV7-8
CDR3: CASSLAGATVNSEQFF
DNA: TGTGCCAGCAGCTTAGCGGGAGCGACTGTCAACAGTGAGCAGTTCTTC

size: once
D: .
J: TRBJ1-2
V: TRBV6-1
CDR3: CASRATRGNYGYTF
DNA: TGTGCCAGCCGAGCCACCAGGGGAAACTATGGCTACACCTTC

size: .
D: .
J: TRBJ2-3
V: TRBV28
CDR3: CASSSQGSWGATDTQYF
DNA: TGTGCCAGCAGTTCTCAAGGGTCCTGGGGGGCCACAGATACGCAGTATTTT

size: few
D: .
J: TRBJ2-2
V: TRBV7-2
CDR3: CASSSGQWNTGELFF
DNA: TGTGCCAGCAGCTCGGGACAATGGAACACCGGGGAGCTGTTTTTT

size: .
D: .
J: TRBJ2-2
V: TRBV7-2
CDR3: CASSLAPGHTGELFF
DNA: TGTGCCAGCAGCTTAGCCCCAGGCCACACCGGGGAGCTGTTTTTT